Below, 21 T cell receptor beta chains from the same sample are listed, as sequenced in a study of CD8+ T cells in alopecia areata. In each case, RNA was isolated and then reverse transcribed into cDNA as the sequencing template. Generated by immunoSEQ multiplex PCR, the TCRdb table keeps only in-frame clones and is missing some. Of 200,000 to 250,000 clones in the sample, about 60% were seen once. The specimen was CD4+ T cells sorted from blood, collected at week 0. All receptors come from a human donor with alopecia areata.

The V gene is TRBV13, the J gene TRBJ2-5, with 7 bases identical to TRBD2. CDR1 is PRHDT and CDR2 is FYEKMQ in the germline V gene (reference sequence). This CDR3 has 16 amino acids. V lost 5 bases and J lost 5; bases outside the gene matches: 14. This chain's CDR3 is CASSPQTGGPWETQYF. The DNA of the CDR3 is TGTGCCAGCAGCCCTCAAACGGGAGGACCTTGGGAGACCCAGTACTTC. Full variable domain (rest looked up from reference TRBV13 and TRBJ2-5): AAGVIQSPRHLIKEKRETATLKCYPIPRHDTVYWYQQGPGQDPQFLISFYEKMQSDKGSIPDRFSAQQFSDYHSELNMSSLELGDSALYFCASSPQTGGPWETQYFGPGTRLLVL.

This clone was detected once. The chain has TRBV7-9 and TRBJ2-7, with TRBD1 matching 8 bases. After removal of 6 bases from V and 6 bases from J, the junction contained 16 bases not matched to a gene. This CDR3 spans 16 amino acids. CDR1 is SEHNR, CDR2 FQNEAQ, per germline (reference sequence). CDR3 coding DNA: TGTGCCAGCAGTCGATCATTGGACAGGGCTTGGGCCGAGCAGTACTTC. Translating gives CASSRSLDRAWAEQYF.

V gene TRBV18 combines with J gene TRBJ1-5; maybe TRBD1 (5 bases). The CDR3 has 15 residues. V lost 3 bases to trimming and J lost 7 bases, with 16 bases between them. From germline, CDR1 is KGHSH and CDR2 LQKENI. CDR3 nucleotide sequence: TGTGCCAGCTCACCCCGGCAGGGTAATAACCAGCCCCAGCATTTT. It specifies CASSPRQGNNQPQHF.

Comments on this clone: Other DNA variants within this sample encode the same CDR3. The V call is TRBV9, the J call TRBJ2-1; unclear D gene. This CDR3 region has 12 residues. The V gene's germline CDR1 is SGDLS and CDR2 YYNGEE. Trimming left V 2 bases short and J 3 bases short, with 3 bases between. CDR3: CASSVDYNEQFF. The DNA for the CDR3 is TGTGCCAGCAGCGTGGACTACAATGAGCAGTTCTTC. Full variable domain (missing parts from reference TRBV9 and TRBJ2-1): DSGVTQTPKHLITATGQRVTLRCSPRSGDLSVYWYQQSLDQGLQFLIQYYNGEERAKGNILERFSAQQFPDLHSELNLSSLELGDSALYFCASSVDYNEQFFGPGTRLTVL.

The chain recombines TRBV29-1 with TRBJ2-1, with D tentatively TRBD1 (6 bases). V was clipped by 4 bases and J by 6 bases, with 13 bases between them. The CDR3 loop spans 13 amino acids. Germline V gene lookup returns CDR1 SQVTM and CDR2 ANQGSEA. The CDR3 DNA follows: TGCAGCGTTGGGGCCGGGACAATCAATGAGCAGTTCTTC. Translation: CSVGAGTINEQFF.

CDR3 sequence: CASSLQQGTGNTIYF. CDR3 DNA sequence: TGTGCCAGCAGCCTTCAACAGGGAACTGGAAACACCATATATTTT. The rearrangement links TRBV9 to TRBJ1-3; maybe TRBD1 (6 bases). Germline CDR1 reads SGDLS; CDR2 reads YYNGEE. CDR3 length: 15 residues. V was trimmed by 4 bases and J by 2 bases, leaving 13 bases between them.

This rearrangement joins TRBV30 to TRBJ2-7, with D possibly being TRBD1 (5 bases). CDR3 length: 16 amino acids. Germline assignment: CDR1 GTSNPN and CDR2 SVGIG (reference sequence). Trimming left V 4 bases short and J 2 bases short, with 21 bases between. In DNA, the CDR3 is TGTGCCTGGAAGACCCCTGGGGCCATGAGCCCCTACGAGCAGTACTTC. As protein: CAWKTPGAMSPYEQYF.

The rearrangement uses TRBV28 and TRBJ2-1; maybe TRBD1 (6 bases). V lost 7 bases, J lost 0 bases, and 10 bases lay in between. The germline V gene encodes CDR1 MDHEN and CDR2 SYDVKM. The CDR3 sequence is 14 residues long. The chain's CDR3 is CASTKGHSYNEQFF. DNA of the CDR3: TGTGCCAGCACCAAGGGACACTCCTACAATGAGCAGTTCTTC.

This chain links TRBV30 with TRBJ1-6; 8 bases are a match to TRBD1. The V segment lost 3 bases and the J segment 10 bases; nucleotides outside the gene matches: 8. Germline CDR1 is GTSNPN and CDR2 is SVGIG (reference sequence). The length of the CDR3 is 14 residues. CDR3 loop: CAWSHGQGRSPLHF. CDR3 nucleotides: TGTGCCTGGAGCCACGGACAGGGAAGGTCACCCCTCCACTTT.

The CDR3: CASSYPGTTRNQPQHF. CDR3 coding DNA: TGTGCCAGCAGTTACCCCGGGACAACCAGGAATCAGCCCCAGCATTTT. The gene calls are TRBV6-6 and TRBJ1-5; possibly TRBD1 for D (6 bases). Germline lookup yields CDR1 MNHNY and CDR2 SVGAGI (reference sequence). The CDR3 runs 16 residues. V lost 2 bases to trimming and J lost 4 bases, with 15 bases between them.

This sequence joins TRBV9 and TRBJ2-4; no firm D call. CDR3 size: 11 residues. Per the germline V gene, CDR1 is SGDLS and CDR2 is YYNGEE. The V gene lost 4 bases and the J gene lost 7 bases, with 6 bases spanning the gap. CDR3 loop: CASSPGNIQYF. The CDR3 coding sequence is TGTGCCAGCAGCCCCGGTAACATTCAGTACTTC. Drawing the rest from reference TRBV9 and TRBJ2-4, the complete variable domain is DSGVTQTPKHLITATGQRVTLRCSPRSGDLSVYWYQQSLDQGLQFLIQYYNGEERAKGNILERFSAQQFPDLHSELNLSSLELGDSALYFCASSPGNIQYFGAGTRLSVL.

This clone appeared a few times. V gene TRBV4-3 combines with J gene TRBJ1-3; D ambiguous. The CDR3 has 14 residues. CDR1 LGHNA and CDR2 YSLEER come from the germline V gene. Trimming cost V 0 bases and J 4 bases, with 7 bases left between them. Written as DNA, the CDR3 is TGCGCCAGCAGCCAAGAGGGTGTGGGAAACACCATATATTTT. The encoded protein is CASSQEGVGNTIYF.

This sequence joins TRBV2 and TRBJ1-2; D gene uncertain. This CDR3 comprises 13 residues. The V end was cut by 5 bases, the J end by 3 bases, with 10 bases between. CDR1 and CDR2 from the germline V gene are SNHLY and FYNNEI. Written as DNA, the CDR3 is TGTGCCAGCAGTTCCCGGACGGACTATGGCTACACCTTC. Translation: CASSSRTDYGYTF.

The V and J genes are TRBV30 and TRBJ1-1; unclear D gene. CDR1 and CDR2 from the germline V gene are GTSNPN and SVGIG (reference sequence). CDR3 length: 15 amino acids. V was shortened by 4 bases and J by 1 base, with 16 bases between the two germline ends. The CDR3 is CAWNTGWVTNTEAFF. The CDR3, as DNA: TGTGCCTGGAACACGGGTTGGGTAACGAACACTGAAGCTTTCTTT.

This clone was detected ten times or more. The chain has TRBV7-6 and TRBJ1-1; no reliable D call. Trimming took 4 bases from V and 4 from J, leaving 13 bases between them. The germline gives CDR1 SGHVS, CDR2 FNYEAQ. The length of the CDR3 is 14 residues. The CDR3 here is CASSWTQTRTEAFF. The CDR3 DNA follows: TGTGCCAGCAGCTGGACGCAGACTCGCACTGAAGCTTTCTTT.

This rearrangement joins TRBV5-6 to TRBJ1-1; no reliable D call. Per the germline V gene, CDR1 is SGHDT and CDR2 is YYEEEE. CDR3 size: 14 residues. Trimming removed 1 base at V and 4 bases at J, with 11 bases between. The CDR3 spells CASSLLGRLTEAFF. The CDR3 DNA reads TGTGCCAGCAGCTTGCTAGGGCGGCTCACTGAAGCTTTCTTT.

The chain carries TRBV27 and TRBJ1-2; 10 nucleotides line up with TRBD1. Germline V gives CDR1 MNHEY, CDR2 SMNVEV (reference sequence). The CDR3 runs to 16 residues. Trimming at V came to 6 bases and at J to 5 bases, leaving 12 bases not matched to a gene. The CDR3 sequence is CASRSPGQGLRYGYTF. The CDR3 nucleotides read TGTGCCAGCAGATCCCCGGGACAGGGGCTCCGGTATGGCTACACCTTC.

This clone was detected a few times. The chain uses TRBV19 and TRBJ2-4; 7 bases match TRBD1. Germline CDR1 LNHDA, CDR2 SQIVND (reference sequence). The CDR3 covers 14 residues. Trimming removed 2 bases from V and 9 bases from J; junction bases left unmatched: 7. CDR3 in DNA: TGTGCCAGTAGTATATCGACAGGGTATAGCATTCAGTACTTC. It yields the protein CASSISTGYSIQYF.

In DNA form, the CDR3 reads TGTGCCAGCAGCCGAGAGGGGGGCGGCACCGGGGAGCTGTTTTTT. It codes for CASSREGGGTGELFF. The rearrangement joins TRBV7-8 to TRBJ2-2, with D perhaps being TRBD1 or TRBD2 (6 bases each). This CDR3 spans 15 amino acids. V lost 5 bases to trimming and J lost 4 bases, with 14 bases between them. CDR1 and CDR2 from the germline V gene are SGHVS and FQNEAQ.

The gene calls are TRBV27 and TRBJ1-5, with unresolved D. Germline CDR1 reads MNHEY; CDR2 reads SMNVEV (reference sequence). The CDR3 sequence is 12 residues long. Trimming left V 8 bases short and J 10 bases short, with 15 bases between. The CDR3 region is CASGEGRRPQHF. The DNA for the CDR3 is TGTGCCAGCGGGGAAGGACGGCGTCCCCAGCATTTT.

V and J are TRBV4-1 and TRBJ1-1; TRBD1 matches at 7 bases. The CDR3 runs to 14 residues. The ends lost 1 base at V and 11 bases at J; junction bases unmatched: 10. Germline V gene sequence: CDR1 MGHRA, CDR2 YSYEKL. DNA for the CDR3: TGCGCCAGCAGCCAAGTAGGGGGCAGTTTATCGGCTTTCTTT. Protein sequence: CASSQVGGSLSAFF.